This passage covers 3 T cell receptor beta chains from one sample sequenced in a study of T cell changes during pregnancy in multiple sclerosis. Here immunoSEQ multiplex PCR was the method, and the copy in TCRdb shows in-frame clones only, minus some. The table shows 70,000 to 100,000 clones, with about 92% occurring only once. The sample was peripheral blood, taken in the first trimester of pregnancy. These receptors all stem from a female donor with multiple sclerosis, enrolled in a pregnancy study.

The chain couples TRBV5-5 to TRBJ2-7; D is perhaps TRBD1 (5 bases). The CDR3 has 14 amino acids. CDR1 and CDR2 (germline): SGHKS, YYEKEE (reference sequence). Trimming stripped 2 bases from V and 4 bases from J, with 13 bases between. CDR3 DNA: TGTGCCAGCAGCTTCCAATACCAGGGTTACGAGCAGTACTTC. Translating gives CASSFQYQGYEQYF. Combining the CDR3 with reference TRBV5-5 and TRBJ2-7 gives the whole variable domain DAGVTQSPTHLIKTRGQQVTLRCSPISGHKSVSWYQQVLGQGPQFIFQYYEKEERGRGNFPDRFSARQFPNYSSELNVNALLLGDSALYLCASSFQYQGYEQYFGPGTRLTVT.

A single count supports this clone. The chain carries TRBV4-1 and TRBJ2-3; 8 bases match TRBD1. The trim removed 1 base at V and 3 bases at J, leaving 12 bases unmatched. The CDR3 runs to 18 residues. Germline V gene data show CDR1 as MGHRA and CDR2 as YSYEKL. The DNA for the CDR3 is TGCGCCAGCAGCCAAGTGGCCTTAGGGACAGGTGGGACAGATACGCAGTATTTT. This gives the protein CASSQVALGTGGTDTQYF.

The genes are TRBV10-2 and TRBJ2-7; D is unresolved. The germline V gene encodes CDR1 WSHSY and CDR2 SAAADI. This CDR3 is 13 amino acids long. Trimming took off 2 bases at V and 5 bases at J, with 10 bases between the two ends. The CDR3 region has the DNA TGCGCCAGCAGTGAGAGCCCCCTCCACGAGCAGTACTTC. The encoded protein is CASSESPLHEQYF.